This TCR beta chain was documented in a study of cytomegalovirus exposure and HLA in healthy donors. The germline V gene has CDR1 MRHNA and CDR2 SNTAGT. Trimming stripped 2 bases from V and 13 bases from J, with 12 bases between. The CDR3 contains 12 residues. Some clones are missing from TCRdb's copy, which holds only in-frame ones; the method was immunoSEQ multiplex PCR. The sample includes about 56,000 clones, approximately 90% seen only once; the top ten take over 0.95%. V and J are TRBV6-4 and TRBJ2-1, with a weak D call TRBD2 (5 bases). This receptor was obtained from a man between 18 and 29 years old in good health and CMV-seronegative. Source material: PBMCs. CDR3 amino acids: CASSDTGSQQFF. As DNA, the CDR3 is TGTGCCAGCAGTGACACTGGGAGTCAACAGTTCTTC.